The TCR beta chain under discussion was sequenced for a study of blood T cell repertoires in COVID-19. On the study more broadly: Some COVID-19 samples were acute and others convalescent; all came from the United States, Italy and Spain. T cells, B-cell-depleted T cells, or PBMCs provided the cDNA or gDNA that served as material.

The CDR3 is 14 residues long. The V gene's germline CDR1 is SGHNT and CDR2 YYREEE (reference sequence). V lost 3 bases to trimming and J lost 2 bases, with 9 bases between them. Per the authors' pipeline: Researchers report that nucleated cell counts were estimated from reference gene primer amplification. Sequencing used immunoSEQ multiplex PCR; TCRdb keeps in-frame clones, though not all of them. Clonal size and the V and J genes are those of that table, whereas D and trimming came from the DNA. The data show over 95,000 clones, with 84% seen just once and around 8% held by the top ten. The source is a woman aged 40-49 years with acute or convalescent COVID-19. The chain combines TRBV5-4 with TRBJ1-5; tentative D call: TRBD1 (6 bases). Sequences were obtained from peripheral blood. The CDR3 DNA sequence: TGTGCCAGCAGCTCGGGGGGCGGCAATCAGCCCCAGCATTTT. Translation gives CASSSGGGNQPQHF.